Presented here are 32 T cell receptor beta chains from one specimen sequenced in a study of tumor and adjacent non-tumor tissue in lung cancer. This sample's RNA came from whole unsorted tissue. More than 3 cm separated this lung sample from the edge of the tumor. TCRbeta libraries were built with three rounds of nested PCR, modified from ARM-PCR. TCRdb used MiXCR to reprocess the multiplex PCR reads, holding one entry per CDR3 protein. The table lists about 75,000 distinct CDR3 sequences, 65% to 75% of them singletons. The sequencing input was distant non-tumor lung tissue. These receptor sequences come from a woman between 45 and 60 years old with non-small cell lung cancer.

A word on this clonotype: A read error may account for a junction end that differs from germline. J is TRBJ1-4 and V is TRBV11-2; D uncertain. This CDR3 region has 14 residues. The germline V gene encodes CDR1 SGHAT and CDR2 FQNNGV. CDR3 DNA sequence: TGTGCCAGCAGCTTAGTAGTGGCTAATAAAAAACTGTTTTTT. Amino acid sequence: CASSLVVANKKLFF.

About this clonotype itself: Germline and junction disagree at one end, which may indicate a read error. The J gene is TRBJ2-3, the V gene TRBV11-2; no reliable D call. Germline V gives CDR1 SGHAT, CDR2 FQNNGV. CDR3 length: 15 amino acids. CDR3 in amino acids: CASSLGNQNSDTQYF. CDR3 coding DNA: TGTGCCAGCAGCTTGGGGAACCAGAACTCAGATACCCAGTATTTT.

Notes on this clonotype: The conserved final phenylalanine or tryptophan is absent from the CDR3, which likely points to a read error. The chain couples TRBV6-1 to TRBJ2-3, with TRBD2 as a possible D gene (6 bases). Trimming cost V 1 base and J 6 bases, with 11 bases left between them. The germline V gene has CDR1 MNHNS and CDR2 SASEGT. This CDR3 region has 14 residues. CDR3 residues: CASSEGGDPDTQYV. Here the CDR3 DNA reads TGTGCCAGCAGTGAAGGCGGGGATCCGGATACGCAGTATGTT.

On this clonotype: Since a much larger clone is just one base distant, this may be a read error. This chain connects TRBV20-1 to TRBJ2-1, with 10 bases identical to TRBD2. The junction had 16 bases not matched to a gene; V was cut back by 7 bases and J by 7 bases. Germline CDR1 is DFQATT and CDR2 is SNEGSKA (reference sequence). This CDR3 has 16 amino acids. For the CDR3, the DNA is TGCAGTGGATTGGGGCTAGCGGGAGAAATGTGGAATGAGCAGTTCTTC. Its translation is CSGLGLAGEMWNEQFF.

A note on this clonotype: The conserved closing phenylalanine or tryptophan is absent in this CDR3, likely reflecting a read error. No DNA is shown, since the ends of the CDR3 on it are uncertain; the CDR3 is the one TCRdb lists. This chain links TRBV11-2 with TRBJ2-7; the table's TRBD1 call for D was not verified on the DNA. The CDR3 is 15 residues long, counting both termini. Germline V gives CDR1 SGHAT, CDR2 FQNNGV. CDR3 sequence reads: CASSFGTGVTYEHYI.

Points on this clonotype: Here the CDR3 omits its conserved ending phenylalanine or tryptophan, so a read error is the likely source. Because the CDR3's place on the DNA is in doubt, the DNA is left out and the CDR3 is given as listed by TCRdb. The chain employs TRBV11-2 and TRBJ2-2; TRBD1, the table's D call, was not compared with the DNA. In germline, CDR1 is SGHAT, CDR2 FQNNGV. With termini counted, the CDR3 has 13 amino acids. The CDR3 loop is CASSVQGIGELLS.

About this clonotype: Since a much larger clone is just one base distant, this may be a read error. The V and J genes are TRBV6-6 and TRBJ2-3, with D possibly being TRBD1 or TRBD2 (5 bases each). Germline loops: CDR1 MNHNY, CDR2 SVGAGI (reference sequence). CDR3 length: 15 amino acids. Here the CDR3 DNA reads TGTGCCAGCAATCTCGAGGGGCTGAACACAGATACGCGGTATTTT. Its protein product is CASNLEGLNTDTRYF.

Comment on this clonotype: The junction departs from germline at one end; a sequencing error may be responsible. This sequence joins TRBV11-2 and TRBJ1-6; D perhaps matches TRBD1 (6 bases). The CDR3 is made up of 18 amino acids. Germline V lookup: CDR1 SGHAT, CDR2 FQNNGV. CDR3 amino acids: CASSLDLTGSPYNSPIHF. The CDR3 DNA is TGTGCCAGCAGCTTAGACCTTACAGGGTCGCCCTATAATTCACCCATCCACTTT.

Notes on this clonotype: At one of its ends the junction is not consistent with the germline gene, which may arise from a read error. The chain uses TRBV4-2 and TRBJ2-5; 9 bases agree with TRBD1. CDR1 and CDR2 (germline): LGHNA, YNFKEQ. This CDR3 comprises 18 residues. The CDR3 bases are TGTGCCAACAGCCAAGATCTACAGGGGGCGCCAAGTCAAGAGACCCAGTACTTC. Translation: CANSQDLQGAPSQETQYF.

To note about this clonotype: Relative to the germline gene, one junction end is altered; a read error may explain this. This rearrangement joins TRBV6-1 to TRBJ2-1; D gene uncertain. Germline loops: CDR1 MNHNS, CDR2 SASEGT. CDR3 size: 17 residues. CDR3 nucleotides: TGTGCCAGCATGTCCGGTGTGGGCAGCTTCTCCTATAATGAACAGTTCTTC. It is translated as CASMSGVGSFSYNEQFF.

On this clonotype itself: The CDR3 carries no conserved terminal phenylalanine or tryptophan, so it likely arises from a read error. The chain uses TRBV11-1 and TRBJ2-1; D gene unclear. Germline-derived CDR1 and CDR2 are SGHAT and FQDESV (reference sequence). There are 13 residues in the CDR3. The CDR3 nucleotides read TGTGCCAGCTGCTTACCTCCGCTTGATGAGCAGTTCTTA. The encoded protein is CASCLPPLDEQFL.

To note about this clonotype: The junction departs from the called germline gene at one end, perhaps through a read error. The CDR3 region has the DNA TGTGCCAGCAGCTTTAGGGCCCACAATAAGCAGTTCTTC. Translated, it gives CASSFRAHNKQFF. V is TRBV11-2 and J is TRBJ2-1, with no clear D. CDR1 and CDR2 (germline): SGHAT, FQNNGV. The CDR3 runs 13 residues.

The table lists this clonotype with a few counts. This may arise from a read error, as a much more abundant clone is one base away. The V and J genes are TRBV6-6 and TRBJ2-2; 8 positions agree with TRBD1. CDR3 length equals 18 residues. The ends lost 6 bases at V and 0 bases at J; junction bases unmatched: 12. The germline CDR1 and CDR2 sequences are MNHNY and SVGAGI (reference sequence). The CDR3 reads CASSRRLTGASNTGELFF. The CDR3 coding sequence is TGTGCCAGCAGCCGACGCTTGACAGGGGCCTCGAACACCGGGGAGCTGTTTTTT.

On this clonotype: Given a much more abundant clone one base away, this may be a read error. The chain links TRBV12-3 or TRBV12-4 to TRBJ1-1, with 9 nucleotides matching TRBD1. This CDR3 region has 16 residues. This CDR3 reads CASSLGQGRPWTEVFF. CDR3 nucleotide sequence: TGTGCCAGCAGTCTGGGACAGGGCAGACCATGGACTGAAGTTTTCTTT.

This clonotype was seen just once. This may be a read error, as it is one base from a much larger clone. V gene TRBV20-1 combines with J gene TRBJ1-2; D gene uncertain. CDR3 length equals 16 residues. The germline V gene has CDR1 DFQATT and CDR2 SNEGSKA (reference sequence). V was shortened by 1 base and J by 4 bases, with 19 bases between the two germline ends. CDR3 in amino acids: CSARVDGSKVAYGYTF. CDR3 nucleotide sequence: TGCAGTGCTAGAGTGGACGGGTCTAAGGTCGCCTATGGCTACACCTTC.

With regard to this clonotype: A much larger clone lies one base from this, so it may be a read error. The rearrangement links TRBV20-1 to TRBJ1-5; D unclear. The CDR3 runs to 12 residues. Trimming took off 2 bases at V and 12 bases at J, with 14 bases between the two ends. Germline loops: CDR1 DFQATT, CDR2 SNEGSKA (reference sequence). For the CDR3, the DNA is TGCAGTGCTAGACGCGGGGAGTCCCGCCAGCATTTT. Translating it yields CSARRGESRQHF.

This clonotype was counted only a few times. This may stem from a read error, because a much larger clone lies one nucleotide away. The chain recombines TRBV5-5 with TRBJ2-7; no definite D call. CDR3 size: 14 residues. V was clipped by 0 bases and J by 3 bases, with 10 bases between them. Per the germline V gene, CDR1 is SGHKS and CDR2 is YYEKEE (reference sequence). The CDR3 DNA reads TGTGCCAGCAGCTTGGTTGGGCCACTCTACGAGCAGTACTTC. Its protein is CASSLVGPLYEQYF.

This clonotype was detected ten times or more. The chain uses TRBV4-1 and TRBJ2-3, with D tentatively TRBD2 (6 bases). The CDR3 spans 14 residues. Germline loops: CDR1 MGHRA, CDR2 YSYEKL. Trimming shortened V by 4 bases and J by 6 bases, and 14 bases separated the two germline ends. The CDR3 region has the DNA TGCGCCAGCAGCCGGAGGGCACAGTCCGATACGCAGTATTTT. Its protein product is CASSRRAQSDTQYF.

Concerning this clonotype itself: The conserved phenylalanine or tryptophan is not found at the CDR3 terminus, so this likely reflects a read error. J is TRBJ2-1 and V is TRBV11-2; D perhaps matches TRBD1 (6 bases). Germline CDR1 SGHAT, CDR2 FQNNGV. V dropped 4 bases and J dropped 8 bases, with 21 bases sitting between them. The CDR3 covers 16 residues. Written as DNA, the CDR3 is TGTGCCAGCAGCTCAAGGGCGGCTAGGGGGATCGATGAGCAGTTCCTC. As protein: CASSSRAARGIDEQFL.

Comments on this clonotype: Since a much larger clone is just one base distant, this may be a read error. This chain links TRBV2 with TRBJ1-4; TRBD1 aligns across 7 bases. This CDR3 region has 16 residues. In germline, CDR1 is SNHLY, CDR2 FYNNEI. With 10 bases clipped from V and 0 bases from J, the junction kept 11 bases outside the gene matches. The CDR3 spells CAITGTAHATNEKLFF. The DNA of the CDR3 is TGTGCCATCACTGGGACAGCCCACGCAACTAATGAAAAACTGTTTTTT.

Regarding this clonotype: One junction end disagrees with the germline gene, perhaps due to a read error. The rearrangement links TRBV4-1 to TRBJ2-4; the match to TRBD2 covers 9 bases. The CDR3 has 20 residues. From germline, CDR1 is MGHRA and CDR2 YSYEKL. The CDR3 sequence: CVSSQEMWREGSLARNIQYF. The CDR3 nucleotides are TGCGTCAGCAGCCAAGAGATGTGGCGGGAGGGCTCCTTAGCCAGAAACATTCAGTACTTC.

Notes on this clonotype: This clone may be a read error of a much larger clone one base away. The CDR3 does not close with the conserved phenylalanine or tryptophan, likely indicating a read error. The J gene is TRBJ1-2, the V gene TRBV7-8; TRBD1 agrees at 9 bases. V was pared by 5 bases and J by 9 bases, with 4 bases of the junction left unmatched. CDR1 is SGHVS and CDR2 is FQNEAQ in the germline V gene. CDR3 size: 12 residues. The CDR3 loop reads CASSPGTGRYTL. The CDR3 DNA sequence: TGTGCCAGCAGCCCAGGGACAGGGCGCTACACCTTG.

This clonotype came up a few times. V and J are TRBV11-2 and TRBJ2-3; D not resolved. Trimming removed 1 base from V and 3 bases from J, with 8 bases in between. Germline V gene data show CDR1 as SGHAT and CDR2 as FQNNGV. CDR3 length equals 14 residues. The CDR3 spells CASSLAGGTDTQYF. The CDR3 coding sequence is TGTGCCAGCAGCTTAGCGGGTGGAACAGATACGCAGTATTTT.

This clonotype has a single count. A much bigger clone sits one base away, suggesting this may be a read error. V gene TRBV11-1 combines with J gene TRBJ1-1, with D uncertain. Germline lookup yields CDR1 SGHAT and CDR2 FQDESV (reference sequence). The CDR3 totals 13 residues. The CDR3 coding sequence is TGTGCCAGCAGGTTAGAACAAGACACTGAAGCTTCCTTT. Its translation is CASRLEQDTEASF. The full variable domain, rest sourced from reference TRBV11-1 and TRBJ1-1, is EAEVAQSPRYKITEKSQAVAFWCDPISGHATLYWYRQILGQGPELLVQFQDESVVDDSQLPKDRFSAERLKGVDSTLKIQPAELGDSAMYLCASRLEQDTEASFGQGTRLTVV.

In regard to this clonotype: It may be a read error: a sequence one base away is much more abundant. V usage is TRBV6-1 and J usage is TRBJ2-7; D is ambiguous. Germline V lookup: CDR1 MNHNS, CDR2 SASEGT. The CDR3 has 14 residues. The V and J ends lost 6 bases and 1 base respectively, with 13 bases between them. The chain's CDR3 is CASRNPVESYEQYF. CDR3 nucleotide sequence: TGTGCCAGCAGGAACCCAGTGGAATCCTACGAGCAGTACTTC.

This clonotype appeared a single time. The conserved closing phenylalanine or tryptophan is absent in this CDR3, likely reflecting a read error. The chain has TRBV4-1 and TRBJ2-3; 12 nucleotides align to TRBD2. This CDR3 spans 19 amino acids. Germline CDR1 MGHRA, CDR2 YSYEKL. The CDR3 reads CASSHSALLAGGPIDTQYY. The CDR3 DNA is TGTGCCAGCAGTCACTCCGCCCTTCTAGCGGGAGGGCCAATAGATACGCAGTATTAT.

This clonotype has just a few counts. This clone may be a read error of a much larger clone one base away. The chain uses TRBV20-1 and TRBJ1-2; the D gene is possibly TRBD1 (6 bases). Germline V gene lookup returns CDR1 DFQATT and CDR2 SNEGSKA (reference sequence). The CDR3 is 14 residues long. Trimming removed 2 bases from V and 3 bases from J, with 13 bases in between. This CDR3 is CSARRGGQHYGYTF. In DNA form, the CDR3 reads TGCAGTGCTAGAAGGGGGGGACAACACTATGGCTACACCTTC.

In its sample, this clonotype was seen a few times. One junction end disagrees with the germline gene, perhaps due to a read error. The chain combines TRBV6-1 with TRBJ2-1, with D possibly matching TRBD1 (6 bases). Germline CDR1 MNHNS, CDR2 SASEGT. CDR3 length: 14 residues. CDR3 sequence reads: CASTGKNSYNEQFF. DNA of the CDR3: TGTGCTAGCACAGGGAAGAACTCCTACAATGAGCAGTTCTTC.

Regarding this clonotype: The junction shows a germline mismatch at one end, possibly a read error. The chain couples TRBV6-2 or TRBV6-3 to TRBJ1-1, with TRBD1 as a possible D gene (6 bases). This CDR3 comprises 13 residues. Looked up from germline, CDR1 is MNHEY and CDR2 is SVGEGT. The CDR3 region has the DNA TGTGCCAGCAGTTACTCGAGGGGGGCTGACGCTTTCTTT. Encoded protein: CASSYSRGADAFF.

As for this clonotype: The junction departs from germline at one end; a sequencing error may be responsible. The J gene is TRBJ1-2, the V gene TRBV29-1, with D perhaps TRBD1 (5 bases). The CDR3 covers 10 residues. Germline V CDR1 and CDR2: SQVTM, ANQGSEA. CDR3 DNA sequence: TGCAACGTTGAAACAAGGGGCTACATCTTC. Residues: CNVETRGYIF.

This clonotype was seen repeatedly, ten times or more. The V gene is TRBV4-1, the J gene TRBJ1-4; D is unresolved. Germline V gives CDR1 MGHRA, CDR2 YSYEKL. The CDR3 consists of 15 residues. V was shortened by 1 base and J by 3 bases, with 9 bases between the two germline ends. CDR3 sequence (DNA): TGCGCCAGCAGCCAAGTGCGCGGGGCTAATGAAAAACTGTTTTTT. As protein: CASSQVRGANEKLFF.

As to this clonotype: The CDR3 carries no conserved terminal phenylalanine or tryptophan, so it likely arises from a read error. The chain combines TRBV6-2 or TRBV6-3 with TRBJ1-5; no reliable D call. The CDR3 runs 15 residues. The germline V gene has CDR1 MNHEY and CDR2 SVGEGT. CDR3 amino acids: CASSDTGLGNHPQHI. CDR3 DNA: TGTGCCAGCAGTGACACCGGGCTAGGCAATCATCCCCAGCATATT.